This is a list of T cell receptor beta chains from one sample in a study of blood T cells in healthy people across ages. TCRdb reprocessed the 5' RACE reads via MiXCR and lists one record per CDR3 protein. Here the sample spans around 650,000 distinct CDR3 sequences, 32% being singletons. The sample comprised blood. These receptors came from a woman aged 80 or over in good health. Both conserved end residues are part of each CDR3. Fields, in order: CDR3 length, J gene, V gene, clone size, D gene, CDR3 DNA, CDR3 protein. A D gene is named only where the DNA matches it firmly. Clone sizes are given selectively: once, few, many, or a class where the clone is expanded.

15,TRBJ1-5,TRBV20-1,many,NA,TGCAGTGCTGTCCGAATTTCCAGGGGAACTCAGCCCCAGCATTTT,CSAVRISRGTQPQHF
19,TRBJ2-1,TRBV5-1,many,NA,TGCGCCAGCAGCTTGTTGCGGTCGGGGCCGGACACGGCCCCGGGAAAGCAGTTCTTC,CASSLLRSGPDTAPGKQFF
16,TRBJ2-4,TRBV5-1,many,NA,TGCGCCAGCAGCTTGGGCCCCCCAGGGCCAGGAAACATTCAGTACTTC,CASSLGPPGPGNIQYF
15,TRBJ2-3,TRBV30,many,NA,TGTGCCTGGACCACGGGCCAGGGATTCACAGATACGCAGTATTTT,CAWTTGQGFTDTQYF
17,TRBJ1-1,TRBV10-3,few,NA,TGTGCCATCAGCCAGGGTAATGAGGGGCAGCCCAACACTGAAGCTTTCTTT,CAISQGNEGQPNTEAFF
13,TRBJ2-1,TRBV20-1,many,NA,TGCAGTGTTCCTAGGGGCTCCTACAATGAGCAGTTCTTC,CSVPRGSYNEQFF
14,TRBJ2-5,TRBV20-1,few,TRBD2,TGCAGTGCTAGCGGTCTAGCGGGCCAAGAGACCCAGTACTTC,CSASGLAGQETQYF
16,TRBJ2-3,TRBV5-1,NA,TRBD2,TGCGCCAGCAGCTCCGAAGCGGGGGTCTCCACAGATACGCAGTATTTT,CASSSEAGVSTDTQYF
12,TRBJ2-5,TRBV7-2,many,NA,TGTGCCAGCAGCTTAGGGATAGAGACCCAGTACTTC,CASSLGIETQYF
16,TRBJ2-7,TRBV28,many,TRBD1,TGTGCCAGCAGTTTAATACGGGACAGGGGACTCTACGAGCAGTACTTC,CASSLIRDRGLYEQYF
13,TRBJ2-7,TRBV7-2,NA,NA,TGTGCTAGCAGCCTTACCATGAGGTCCGAGCAGTACTTC,CASSLTMRSEQYF
13,TRBJ2-1,TRBV20-1,NA,TRBD1,TGCAGTGCTAGAAATTCAGGGGGCGATGAGCAGTTCTTC,CSARNSGGDEQFF
15,TRBJ2-3,TRBV7-2,NA,TRBD2,TGTGCCAGCAGCTTAGGCGGGAGGGCCCCAGATACGCAGTATTTT,CASSLGGRAPDTQYF
14,TRBJ1-2,TRBV28,many,NA,TGTGCCAGCAGTTTAGGAAGAAGGTTCTATGGCTACACCTTC,CASSLGRRFYGYTF
13,TRBJ2-4,TRBV9,many,NA,TGTGCCAGCAGCGTGGGGACCAAAAACATTCAGTACTTC,CASSVGTKNIQYF
17,TRBJ2-3,TRBV4-3,NA,NA,TGCGCCAGCAGCCCGCATCTGGACCCCGGAAGGACAGATACGCAGTATTTT,CASSPHLDPGRTDTQYF
19,TRBJ2-3,TRBV24-1,few,NA,TGTGCCACCAGTGATTCGGCTGGACTTTCCAGATTTTTCACAGATACGCAGTATTTT,CATSDSAGLSRFFTDTQYF
14,TRBJ2-2,TRBV20-1,NA,TRBD1,TGCAGTGCAACCCCGGGACAGGGGACCGGGGAGCTGTTTTTT,CSATPGQGTGELFF
14,TRBJ1-2,TRBV15,many,NA,TGTGCCACCGGAAAAACCAAGACAGACGATGGCTACACCTTC,CATGKTKTDDGYTF
15,TRBJ2-1,TRBV11-2,many,TRBD2,TGTGCCAGCAGCTTAGTAGCGGGGGAGGGGAATGAGCAGTTCTTC,CASSLVAGEGNEQFF
17,TRBJ1-5,TRBV7-8,NA,NA,TGTGCCAGCAGCTTAGCGAATCATTGGGGCGGGAATCAGCCCCAGCATTTT,CASSLANHWGGNQPQHF
11,TRBJ2-7,TRBV7-2,many,NA,TGTGCCAGCAGCTTGACAGGCGAGCAGTACTTC,CASSLTGEQYF